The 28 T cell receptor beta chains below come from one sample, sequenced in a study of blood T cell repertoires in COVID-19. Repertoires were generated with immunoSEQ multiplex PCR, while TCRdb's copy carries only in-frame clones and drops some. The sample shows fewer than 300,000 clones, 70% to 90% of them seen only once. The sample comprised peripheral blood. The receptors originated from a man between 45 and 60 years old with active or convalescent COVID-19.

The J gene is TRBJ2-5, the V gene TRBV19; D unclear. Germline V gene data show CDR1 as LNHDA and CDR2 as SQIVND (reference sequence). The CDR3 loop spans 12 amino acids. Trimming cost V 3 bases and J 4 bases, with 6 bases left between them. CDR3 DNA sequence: TGTGCCAGTAGTATCAGTGGAGAGACCCAGTACTTC. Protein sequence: CASSISGETQYF.

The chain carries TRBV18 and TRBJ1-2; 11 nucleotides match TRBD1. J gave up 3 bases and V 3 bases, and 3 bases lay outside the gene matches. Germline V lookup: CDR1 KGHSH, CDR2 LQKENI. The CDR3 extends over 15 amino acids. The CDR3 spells CASSPRTGGDYGYTF. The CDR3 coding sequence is TGTGCCAGCTCACCCAGGACAGGGGGCGACTATGGCTACACCTTC.

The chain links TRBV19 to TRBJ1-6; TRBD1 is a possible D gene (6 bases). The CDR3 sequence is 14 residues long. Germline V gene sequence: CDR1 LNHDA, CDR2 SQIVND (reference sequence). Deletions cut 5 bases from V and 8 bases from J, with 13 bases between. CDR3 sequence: CASSLRGGDSPLHF. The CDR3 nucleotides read TGTGCCAGTAGTCTCAGGGGTGGTGATTCACCCCTCCACTTT.

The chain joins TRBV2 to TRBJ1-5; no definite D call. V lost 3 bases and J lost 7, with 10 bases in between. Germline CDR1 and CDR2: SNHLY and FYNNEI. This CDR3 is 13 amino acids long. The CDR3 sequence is CASSEVGGQPQHF. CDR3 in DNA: TGTGCCAGCAGTGAGGTGGGAGGGCAGCCCCAGCATTTT.

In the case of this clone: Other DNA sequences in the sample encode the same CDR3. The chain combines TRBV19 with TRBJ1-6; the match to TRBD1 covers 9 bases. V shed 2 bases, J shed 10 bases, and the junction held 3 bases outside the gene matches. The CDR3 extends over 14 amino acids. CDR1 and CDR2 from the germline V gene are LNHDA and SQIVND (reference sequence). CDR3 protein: CASSITGGRSPLHF. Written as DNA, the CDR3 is TGTGCCAGTAGTATAACAGGGGGCAGATCACCCCTCCACTTT.

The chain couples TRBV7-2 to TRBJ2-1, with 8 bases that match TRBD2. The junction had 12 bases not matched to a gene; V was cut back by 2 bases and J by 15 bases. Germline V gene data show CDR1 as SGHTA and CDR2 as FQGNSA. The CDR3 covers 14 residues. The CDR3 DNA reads TGTGCCAGCAGCTTACGACGCCAGCGGGAGTCCTGGTTCTTC. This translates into CASSLRRQRESWFF. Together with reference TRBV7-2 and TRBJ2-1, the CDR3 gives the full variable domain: GAGVSQSPSNKVTEKGKDVELRCDPISGHTALYWYRQSLGQGLEFLIYFQGNSAPDKSGLPSDRFSAERTGGSVSTLTIQRTQQEDSAVYLCASSLRRQRESWFFGPGTRLTVL.

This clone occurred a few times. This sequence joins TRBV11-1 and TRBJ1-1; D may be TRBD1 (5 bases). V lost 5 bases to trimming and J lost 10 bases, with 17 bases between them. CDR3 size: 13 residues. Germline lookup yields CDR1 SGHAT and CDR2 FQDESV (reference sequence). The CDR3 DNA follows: TGTGCCAGCAGCGCCGGTAACAGGTTAGGAGCTTTCTTT. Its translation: CASSAGNRLGAFF.

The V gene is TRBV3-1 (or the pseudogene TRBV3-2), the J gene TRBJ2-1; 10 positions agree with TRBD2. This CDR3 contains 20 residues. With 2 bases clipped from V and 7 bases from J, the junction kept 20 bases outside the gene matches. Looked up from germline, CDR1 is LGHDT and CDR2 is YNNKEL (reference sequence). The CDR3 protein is CASSQKLAGSKRGNGNEQFF. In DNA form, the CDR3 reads TGTGCCAGCAGCCAAAAACTAGCGGGATCTAAGAGGGGTAATGGGAATGAGCAGTTCTTC.

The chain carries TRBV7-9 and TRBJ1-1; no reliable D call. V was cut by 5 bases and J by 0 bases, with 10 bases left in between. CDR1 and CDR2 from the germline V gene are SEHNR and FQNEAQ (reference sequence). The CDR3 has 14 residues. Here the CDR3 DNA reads TGTGCCAGCAGCCAAGCCCCCCTGAACACTGAAGCTTTCTTT. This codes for CASSQAPLNTEAFF.

The CDR3 nucleotides read TGTGCCAGCAGTTTAAACAGGAACTATGGCTACACCTTC. Encoded protein: CASSLNRNYGYTF. The chain is built from TRBV28 and TRBJ1-2, with D possibly matching TRBD1 (5 bases). The germline V gene encodes CDR1 MDHEN and CDR2 SYDVKM. This CDR3 spans 13 amino acids. The germline V and J ends were trimmed by 2 bases and 2 bases, with 6 bases remaining between them.

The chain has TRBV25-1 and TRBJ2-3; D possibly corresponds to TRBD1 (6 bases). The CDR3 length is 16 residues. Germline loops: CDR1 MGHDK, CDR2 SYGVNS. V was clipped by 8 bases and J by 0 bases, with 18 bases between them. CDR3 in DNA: TGTGCCAGCTCACGCCGAGGGGGATCTAGCACAGATACGCAGTATTTT. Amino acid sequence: CASSRRGGSSTDTQYF.

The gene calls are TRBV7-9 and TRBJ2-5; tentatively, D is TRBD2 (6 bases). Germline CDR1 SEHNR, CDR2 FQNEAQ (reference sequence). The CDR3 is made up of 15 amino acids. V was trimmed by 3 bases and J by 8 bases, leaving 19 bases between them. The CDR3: CASSFMRGAMETQYF. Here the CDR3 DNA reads TGTGCCAGCAGCTTTATGCGGGGCGCGATGGAAACCCAGTACTTC.

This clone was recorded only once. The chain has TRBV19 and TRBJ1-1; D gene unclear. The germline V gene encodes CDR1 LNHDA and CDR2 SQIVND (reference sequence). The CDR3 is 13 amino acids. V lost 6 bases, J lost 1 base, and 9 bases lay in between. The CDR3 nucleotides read TGTGCCAGTAGCCTCACGGGGAACACTGAAGCTTTCTTT. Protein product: CASSLTGNTEAFF.

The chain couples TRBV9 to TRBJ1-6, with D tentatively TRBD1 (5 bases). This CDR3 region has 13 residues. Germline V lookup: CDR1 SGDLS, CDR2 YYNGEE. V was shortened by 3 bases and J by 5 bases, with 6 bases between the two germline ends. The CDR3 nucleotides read TGTGCCAGCAGCGGGGGGGATAATTCACCCCTCCACTTT. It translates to CASSGGDNSPLHF.

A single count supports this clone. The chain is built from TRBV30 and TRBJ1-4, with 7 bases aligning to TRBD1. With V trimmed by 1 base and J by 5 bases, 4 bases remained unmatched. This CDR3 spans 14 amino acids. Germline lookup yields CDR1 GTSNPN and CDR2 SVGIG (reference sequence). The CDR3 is CAWSGQGLNEKLFF. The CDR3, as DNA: TGTGCCTGGAGTGGACAGGGCTTGAATGAAAAACTGTTTTTT. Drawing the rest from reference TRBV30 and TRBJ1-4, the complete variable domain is SQTIHQWPATLVQPVGSPLSLECTVEGTSNPNLYWYRQAAGRGLQLLFYSVGIGQISSEVPQNLSASRPQDRQFILSSKKLLLSDSGFYLCAWSGQGLNEKLFFGSGTQLSVL.

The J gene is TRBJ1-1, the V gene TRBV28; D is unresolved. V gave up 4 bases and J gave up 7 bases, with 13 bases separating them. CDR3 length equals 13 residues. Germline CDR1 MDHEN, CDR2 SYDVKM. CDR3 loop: CASSSVPPGEAFF. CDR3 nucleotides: TGTGCCAGCAGTTCCGTCCCCCCGGGTGAAGCTTTCTTT.

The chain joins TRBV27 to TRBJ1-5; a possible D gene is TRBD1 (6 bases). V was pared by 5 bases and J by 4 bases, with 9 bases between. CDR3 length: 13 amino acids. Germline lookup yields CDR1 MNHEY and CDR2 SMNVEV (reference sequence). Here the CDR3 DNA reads TGTGCCAGCAGTCCGGACAGAAATCAGCCCCAGCATTTT. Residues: CASSPDRNQPQHF.

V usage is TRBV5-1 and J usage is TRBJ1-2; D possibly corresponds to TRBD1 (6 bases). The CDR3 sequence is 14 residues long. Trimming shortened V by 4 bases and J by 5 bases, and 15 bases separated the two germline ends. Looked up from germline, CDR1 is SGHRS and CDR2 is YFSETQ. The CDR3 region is CASSPREGEYGYTF. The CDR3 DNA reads TGCGCCAGCAGCCCCCGGGAGGGGGAGTATGGCTACACCTTC. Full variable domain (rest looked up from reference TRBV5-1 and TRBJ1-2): KAGVTQTPRYLIKTRGQQVTLSCSPISGHRSVSWYQQTPGQGLQFLFEYFSETQRNKGNFPGRFSGRQFSNSRSEMNVSTLELGDSALYLCASSPREGEYGYTFGSGTRLTVV.

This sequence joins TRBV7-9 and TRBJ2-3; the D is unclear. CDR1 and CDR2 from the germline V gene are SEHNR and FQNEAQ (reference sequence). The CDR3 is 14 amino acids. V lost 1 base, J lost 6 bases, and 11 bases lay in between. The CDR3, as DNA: TGTGCCAGCAGCTTAGAATATAGTTTGGATACGCAGTATTTT. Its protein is CASSLEYSLDTQYF.

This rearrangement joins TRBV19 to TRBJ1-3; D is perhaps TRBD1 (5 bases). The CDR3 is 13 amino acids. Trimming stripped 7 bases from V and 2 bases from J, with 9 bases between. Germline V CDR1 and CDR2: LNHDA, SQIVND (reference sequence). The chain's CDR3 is CASIARAGNTIYF. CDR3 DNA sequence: TGTGCCAGTATCGCCAGGGCTGGAAACACCATATATTTT.

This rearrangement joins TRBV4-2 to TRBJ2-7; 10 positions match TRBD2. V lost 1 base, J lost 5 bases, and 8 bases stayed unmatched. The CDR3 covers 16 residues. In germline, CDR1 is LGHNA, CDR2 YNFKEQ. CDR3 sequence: CASSQGASGSIDEQYF. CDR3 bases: TGTGCCAGCAGCCAAGGGGCTAGCGGGAGTATCGACGAGCAGTACTTC.

This chain's CDR3 is CASTARGLGDTQYF. The CDR3, as DNA: TGTGCCAGTACCGCCCGGGGATTGGGAGATACGCAGTATTTT. This chain connects TRBV19 to TRBJ2-3; D possibly corresponds to TRBD2 (5 bases). V lost 7 bases and J lost 5, with 16 bases in between. This CDR3 is built from 14 residues. Germline-derived CDR1 and CDR2 are LNHDA and SQIVND (reference sequence).

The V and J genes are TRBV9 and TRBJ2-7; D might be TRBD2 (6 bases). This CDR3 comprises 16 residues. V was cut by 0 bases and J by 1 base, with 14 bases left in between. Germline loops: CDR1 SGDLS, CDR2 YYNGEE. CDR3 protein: CASSVVAQTRSYEQYF. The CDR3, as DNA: TGTGCCAGCAGCGTAGTGGCCCAGACTAGGTCCTACGAGCAGTACTTC.

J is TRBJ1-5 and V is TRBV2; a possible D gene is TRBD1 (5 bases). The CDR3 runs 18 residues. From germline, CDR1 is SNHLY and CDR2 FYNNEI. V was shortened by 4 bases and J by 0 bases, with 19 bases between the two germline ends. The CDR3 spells CASSAVGARQYSNQPQHF. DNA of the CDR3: TGTGCCAGCAGTGCCGTTGGGGCCCGACAGTATAGCAATCAGCCCCAGCATTTT. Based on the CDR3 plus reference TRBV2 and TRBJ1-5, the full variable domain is EPEVTQTPSHQVTQMGQEVILRCVPISNHLYFYWYRQILGQKVEFLVSFYNNEISEKSEIFDDQFSVERPDGSNFTLKIRSTKLEDSAMYFCASSAVGARQYSNQPQHFGDGTRLSIL.

CDR3 DNA: TGTGCCAGCTCGCAGCGGAGCTCCAATGAGCAGTTCTTC. Translated, it gives CASSQRSSNEQFF. The V gene is TRBV18, the J gene TRBJ2-1; tentative D call: TRBD2 (5 bases). The length of the CDR3 is 13 residues. Germline lookup yields CDR1 KGHSH and CDR2 LQKENI. Trimming shortened V by 6 bases and J by 6 bases, and 12 bases separated the two germline ends.

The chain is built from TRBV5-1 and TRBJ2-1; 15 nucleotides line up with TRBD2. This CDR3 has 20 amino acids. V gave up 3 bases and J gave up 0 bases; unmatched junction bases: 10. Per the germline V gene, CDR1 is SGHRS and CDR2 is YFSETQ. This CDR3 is CASSSLSGGLAGGSYNEQFF. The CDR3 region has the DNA TGCGCCAGCAGCTCCCTATCAGGGGGACTAGCGGGAGGCTCCTACAATGAGCAGTTCTTC.

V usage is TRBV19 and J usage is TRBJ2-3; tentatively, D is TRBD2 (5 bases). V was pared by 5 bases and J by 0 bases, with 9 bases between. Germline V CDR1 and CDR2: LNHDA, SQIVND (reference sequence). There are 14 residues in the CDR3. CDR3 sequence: CASSASFSTDTQYF. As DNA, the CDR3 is TGTGCCAGTAGTGCTAGCTTTAGCACAGATACGCAGTATTTT.

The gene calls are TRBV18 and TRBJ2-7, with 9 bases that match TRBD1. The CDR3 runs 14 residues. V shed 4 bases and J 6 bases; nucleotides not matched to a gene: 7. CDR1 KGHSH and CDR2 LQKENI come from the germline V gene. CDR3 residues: CASSQGTGNSEQYF. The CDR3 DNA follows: TGTGCCAGCTCACAGGGGACAGGGAACTCCGAGCAGTACTTC.